Given below is one T cell receptor beta chain in context. Assay used: immunoSEQ multiplex PCR; TCRdb lists only in-frame clones, some missing. The sample shows some 10,000 clones, 31% of them seen only once. The data derive from a study of graft-versus-host responses after intestinal transplantation. The reaction was completed, and proliferating CFSE-low CD3+CD4+ and CD3+CD8+ responders were then sorted. Study-level points and caveats: Peak levels of circulating GvH clones tracked with early post-transplant HvG declines. The marrow of recipients harbored GvH clones, and ileum or blood showed some of them first.

Sequences were derived from alloreactive CD4+ T cells from a mixed lymphocyte reaction culture, sampled before transplantation. Subset meaning: CFSE-low proliferating T cells sorted from roughly 6-day pre-transplant mixed lymphocyte reaction (GvH or HvG direction). The clonotype comes from a human patient who was an organ donor for intestinal transplantation.

The CDR3 bases are TGCGCCAGCAGCTGGACCACAGGGGGCCATAATTCACCCCTCCACTTT. Protein sequence: CASSWTTGGHNSPLHF. The rearrangement links TRBV5-1 to TRBJ1-6; 9 nucleotides align to TRBD1. The CDR3 is 16 residues long. Germline V gene lookup returns CDR1 SGHRS and CDR2 YFSETQ. Germline trimming cut 3 bases from V and 5 bases from J; bases unmatched to any gene: 6.